This T cell receptor (beta chain) was retrieved from a study of T cells in Graves' hyperthyroidism and ophthalmopathy. Study conclusions and caveats: Blood also held most thyroid clonotypes expanded beyond 0.001.

This CDR3 has 15 amino acids. V was clipped by 6 bases and J by 4 bases; unmatched bases: 7. The germline V gene encodes CDR1 SNHLY and CDR2 FYNNEI. The diagnoses drew upon clinical symptoms, serum thyroxine and TRAb, thyroid ultrasound and orbital computed tomography. TCR beta CDR3 regions were amplified from RNA. During a first-round RT-PCR of the TCR CDR3, the HTBI primer set was used. TCRdb re-called the multiplex PCR reads through MiXCR, storing one row per CDR3 protein. The table shows nearly 600,000 distinct CDR3 sequences, with more than 11% occurring only once. This clonotype has a count of ten or more. Its antigen remains unknown.

Sequenced material: blood. This receptor was obtained from a woman aged 30 to 39 with Graves' hyperthyroidism that later progressed to Graves' ophthalmopathy. This chain joins TRBV2 and TRBJ1-4, with 8 nucleotides matching TRBD1. The CDR3, as DNA: TGTGCCAGCAGGAGAGACAGGGGCCTTAATGAAAAACTGTTTTTT. As protein: CASRRDRGLNEKLFF.